This T cell receptor (beta chain) was sequenced in a study of memory CD4+ T cells and cytomegalovirus serostatus (dated by TCRdb to about 2019). Context from the whole study: The cohort included around 35 healthy adults from Belgium, of whom 9 were CMV seropositive and approximately 24 were CMV seronegative. CD4+ memory TCRbeta repertoires of a Belgian cohort with known cytomegalovirus serostatus were sequenced in order to replicate a published TCR-based CMV serostatus classifier. Broad study findings and their caveats: For predicting CMV serostatus, the median bootstrapped AUC was 0.95 using the original framework and 0.91 using a US-trained random forest. The original-framework classifier achieved a median bootstrapped AUC of around 0.95 with a 95% CI of 0.76-1.00 on the Belgian cohort. Results were interpreted as suggesting that the CMV-associated TCR signature is largely present in the CD4+ memory repertoire. Unlike the original study, which covered naive and memory CD4+ and CD8+ populations, the Belgian study sequenced only CD4+CD45RO+ memory cells. Of 164 previously reported CMV-associated TCRbeta sequences, about 62 appeared in the CD4+ memory repertoires, each in one to five individuals.

Single viable CD3+CD4+CD8-CD45RO+ cells were sorted as memory CD4+ T cells on a FACSAria II. CMV serostatus was assessed using a Roche Elecsys assay, by which serum IgG against CMV pp150, pp28, p38 and p52 was detected. After thawing, total CD4+ T cells were enriched by positive selection with CD4 magnetic microbeads. The samples came from a different study that was designed specifically to examine the CD4+ T cell memory repertoire. Peripheral blood mononuclear cells were isolated and cryopreserved according to standard operating procedures, and serum was kept at -80 degrees C. Staining used CD3-PerCP (BW264/56), CD4-APC (RPA-T4), CD45RO-PE (UCHT1) and CD8-Pacific Orange (3B5) antibodies, with Sytox blue excluding non-viable cells. Worth noting for this clone: It lacks a known antigen. No base-level quality is on record; no much larger clone is a single base apart. This same CDR3 is encoded by further DNA sequences in the sample.

The Quick-DNA Microprep Kit was used to extract genomic DNA from the sorted cells. TCRbeta DNA was amplified with the immunoSEQ hsTCRbeta kit following the manufacturer's protocol. An Illumina MiSeq instrument was used to sequence the TCRbeta libraries. The paper's processing steps were these. Once out-of-frame sequences had been removed, 2,204,828 distinct TCRbeta sequences were left, which works out to an average of approximately 72,000 per individual. Each individual was scored by the count of 164 previously reported CMV-associated TCRbeta sequences and the total productive distinct TCRbeta count. A beta-binomial model was reimplemented in Python, and scikit-learn random forests with default parameters were trained on data from the US cohort. Classifier performance on the Belgian cohort was summarized as median AUC with percentile confidence intervals over 10,000 bootstrap iterations. TCRdb's version of the immuneACCESS table is confined to in-frame rearrangements and falls short of the full clone set. An unresolved V gene accounts for under half of the shortfall where checked; the remainder is of unknown origin. The DNA gave D and trimming, while V, J and clone size come from that table. In all, the sample holds 55,000 or so clones, and around 88% of those were seen once. The ten largest clones capture roughly 2% of the sample.

Input material: memory CD4+ T cells from blood. The sequence derives from an adult in good health and CMV-seropositive.

The CDR3 has the sequence CASSSFYEQYF. The nucleotide sequence reads as follows: TGTGCCAGCAGTTCCTTCTACGAGCAGTACTTC. The sequence is built from TRBV28 and TRBJ2-7, with the D gene too uncertain to name. Including the terminal cysteine and phenylalanine, the CDR3 comprises 11 residues. Here the CDR3 DNA is all that survives: 33 bases in frame from base 1. CDR1 and CDR2 (MDHEN, SYDVKM) derive from the germline V gene. V is reduced by 4 bases and J by 3 bases, leaving a spacing of 4 bases between them. The full variable domain, completed from the reference TRBV28 and TRBJ2-7 proteins outside the CDR3, reads DVKVTQSSRYLVKRTGEKVFLECVQDMDHENMFWYRQDPGLGLRLIYFSYDVKMKEKGDIPEGYSVSREKKERFSLILESASTNQTSMYLCASSSFYEQYFGPGTRLTVT.